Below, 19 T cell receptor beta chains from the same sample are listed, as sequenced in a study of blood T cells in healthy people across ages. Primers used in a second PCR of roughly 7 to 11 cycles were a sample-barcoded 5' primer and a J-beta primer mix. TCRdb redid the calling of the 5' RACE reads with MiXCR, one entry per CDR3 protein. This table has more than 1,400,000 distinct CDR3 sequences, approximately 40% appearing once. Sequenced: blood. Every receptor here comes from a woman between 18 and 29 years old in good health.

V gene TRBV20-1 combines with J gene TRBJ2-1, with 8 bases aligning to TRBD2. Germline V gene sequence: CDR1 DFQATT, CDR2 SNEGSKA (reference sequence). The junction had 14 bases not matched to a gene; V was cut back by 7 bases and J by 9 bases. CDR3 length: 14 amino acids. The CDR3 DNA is TGCAGTGGAGTAGCGGGACCGCCAGTGGGTGAGCAGTTCTTC. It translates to CSGVAGPPVGEQFF.

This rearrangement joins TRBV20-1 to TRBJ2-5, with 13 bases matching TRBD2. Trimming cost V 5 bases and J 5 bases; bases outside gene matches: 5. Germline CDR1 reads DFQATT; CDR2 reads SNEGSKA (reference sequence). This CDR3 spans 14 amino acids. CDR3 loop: CSAPGTSGEETQYF. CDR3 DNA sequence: TGCAGTGCTCCCGGGACTAGCGGGGAGGAGACCCAGTACTTC.

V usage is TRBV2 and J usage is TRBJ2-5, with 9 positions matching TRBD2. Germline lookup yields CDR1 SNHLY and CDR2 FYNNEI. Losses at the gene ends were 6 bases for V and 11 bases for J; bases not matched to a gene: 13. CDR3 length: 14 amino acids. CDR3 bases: TGTGCCAGCAGGTTAGCGGGAGTTAAGAATGAGCAGTACTTC. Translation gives CASRLAGVKNEQYF. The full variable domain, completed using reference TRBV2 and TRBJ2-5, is EPEVTQTPSHQVTQMGQEVILRCVPISNHLYFYWYRQILGQKVEFLVSFYNNEISEKSEIFDDQFSVERPDGSNFTLKIRSTKLEDSAMYFCASRLAGVKNEQYFGPGTRLLVL.

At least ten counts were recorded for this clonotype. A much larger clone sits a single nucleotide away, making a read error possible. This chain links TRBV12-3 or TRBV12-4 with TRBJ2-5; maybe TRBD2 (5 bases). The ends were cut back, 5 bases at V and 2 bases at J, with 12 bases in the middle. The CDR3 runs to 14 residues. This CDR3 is CASSVKRIQETQYF. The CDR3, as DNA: TGTGCCAGCAGTGTAAAGCGGATACAAGAGACCCAGTACTTC.

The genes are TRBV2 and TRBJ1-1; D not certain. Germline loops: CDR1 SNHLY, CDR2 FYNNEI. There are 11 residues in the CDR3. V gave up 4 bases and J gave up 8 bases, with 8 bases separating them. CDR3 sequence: CASSVSREAFF. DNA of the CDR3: TGTGCCAGCAGTGTGAGCAGGGAAGCTTTCTTT.

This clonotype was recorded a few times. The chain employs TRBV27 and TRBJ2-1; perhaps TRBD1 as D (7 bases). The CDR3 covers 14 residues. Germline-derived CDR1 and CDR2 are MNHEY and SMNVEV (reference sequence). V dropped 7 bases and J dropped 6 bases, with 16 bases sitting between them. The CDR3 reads CASTMGQGGNEQFF. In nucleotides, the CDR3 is TGTGCCAGCACCATGGGGCAGGGGGGCAATGAGCAGTTCTTC.

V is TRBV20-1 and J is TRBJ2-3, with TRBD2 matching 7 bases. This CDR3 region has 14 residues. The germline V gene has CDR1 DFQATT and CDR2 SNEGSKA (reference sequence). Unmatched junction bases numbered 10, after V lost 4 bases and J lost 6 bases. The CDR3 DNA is TGCAGTGCTATATACGGAGCGGGAAAGGATACGCAGTATTTT. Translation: CSAIYGAGKDTQYF.

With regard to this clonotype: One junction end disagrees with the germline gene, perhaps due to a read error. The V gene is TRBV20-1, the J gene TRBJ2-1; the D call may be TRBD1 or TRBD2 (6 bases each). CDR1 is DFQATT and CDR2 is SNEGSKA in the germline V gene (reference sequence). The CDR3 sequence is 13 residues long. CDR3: CSAREGGGNERFF. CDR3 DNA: TGCAGTGCTAGAGAGGGGGGCGGGAATGAGCGGTTCTTC.

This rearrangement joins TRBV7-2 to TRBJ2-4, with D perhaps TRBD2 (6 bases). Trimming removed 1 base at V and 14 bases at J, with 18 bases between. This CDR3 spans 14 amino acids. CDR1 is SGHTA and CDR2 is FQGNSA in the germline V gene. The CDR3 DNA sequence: TGTGCCAGCAGCTTAGAGGGACTCCCTTGGTTTAAGTACTTC. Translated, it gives CASSLEGLPWFKYF.

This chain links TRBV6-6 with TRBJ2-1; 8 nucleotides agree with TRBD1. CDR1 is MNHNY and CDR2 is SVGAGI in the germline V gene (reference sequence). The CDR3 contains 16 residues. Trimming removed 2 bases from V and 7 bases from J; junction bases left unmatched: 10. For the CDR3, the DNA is TGTGCCAGCAGTTACCTCCAGGGGGCCCGTCCTAATGAGCAGTTCTTC. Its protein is CASSYLQGARPNEQFF.

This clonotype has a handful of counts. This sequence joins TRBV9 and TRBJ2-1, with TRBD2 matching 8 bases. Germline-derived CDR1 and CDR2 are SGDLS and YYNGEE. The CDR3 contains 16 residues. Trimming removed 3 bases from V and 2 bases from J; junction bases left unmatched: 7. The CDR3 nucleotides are TGTGCCAGCAGCGGGCAGAGCGGGGGCGCCTACAATGAGCAGTTCTTC. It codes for CASSGQSGGAYNEQFF.

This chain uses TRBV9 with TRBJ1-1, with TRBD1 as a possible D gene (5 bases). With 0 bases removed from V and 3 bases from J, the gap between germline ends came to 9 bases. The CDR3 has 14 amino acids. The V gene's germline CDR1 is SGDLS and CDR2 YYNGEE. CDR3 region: CASSVVGGDTEAFF. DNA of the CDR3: TGTGCCAGCAGCGTAGTTGGGGGGGACACTGAAGCTTTCTTT.

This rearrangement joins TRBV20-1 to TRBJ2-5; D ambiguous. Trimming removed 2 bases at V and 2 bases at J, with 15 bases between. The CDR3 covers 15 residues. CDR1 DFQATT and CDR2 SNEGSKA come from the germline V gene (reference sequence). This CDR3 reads CSARIGSDVQETQYF. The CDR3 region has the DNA TGCAGTGCTAGAATTGGCAGTGATGTTCAAGAGACCCAGTACTTC.

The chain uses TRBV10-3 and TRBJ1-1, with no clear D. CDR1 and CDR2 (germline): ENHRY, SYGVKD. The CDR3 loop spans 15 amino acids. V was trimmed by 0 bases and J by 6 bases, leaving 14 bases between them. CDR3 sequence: CAISESFSIGAEAFF. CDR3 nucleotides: TGTGCCATCAGTGAGTCCTTCAGCATAGGCGCTGAAGCTTTCTTT.

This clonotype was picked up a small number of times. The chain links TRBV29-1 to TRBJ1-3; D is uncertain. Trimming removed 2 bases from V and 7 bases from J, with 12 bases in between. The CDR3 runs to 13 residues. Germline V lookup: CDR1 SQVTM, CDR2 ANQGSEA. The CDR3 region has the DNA TGCAGCGTTGAAAGACATCAGGAGAACACCATATATTTT. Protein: CSVERHQENTIYF.

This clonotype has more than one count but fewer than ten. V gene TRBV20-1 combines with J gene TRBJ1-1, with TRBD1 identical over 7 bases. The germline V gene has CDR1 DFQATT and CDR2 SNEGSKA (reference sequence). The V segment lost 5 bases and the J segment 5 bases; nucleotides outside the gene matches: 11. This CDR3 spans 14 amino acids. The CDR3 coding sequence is TGCAGTGCTGGCAGACAGGGCCCGAAGACTGAAGCTTTCTTT. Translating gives CSAGRQGPKTEAFF.

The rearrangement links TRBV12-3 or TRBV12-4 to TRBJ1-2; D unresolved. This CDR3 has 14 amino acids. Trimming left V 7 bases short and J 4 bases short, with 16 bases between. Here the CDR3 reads CASTSKEAVYGYTF. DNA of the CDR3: TGTGCCAGCACTTCAAAAGAGGCAGTCTATGGCTACACCTTC.

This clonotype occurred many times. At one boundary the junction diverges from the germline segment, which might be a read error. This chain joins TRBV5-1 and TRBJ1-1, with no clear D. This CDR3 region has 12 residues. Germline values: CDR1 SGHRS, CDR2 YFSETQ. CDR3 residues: CASSLGGPEAFF. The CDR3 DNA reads TGTGCCAGCAGCCTGGGAGGCCCTGAAGCTTTCTTT.

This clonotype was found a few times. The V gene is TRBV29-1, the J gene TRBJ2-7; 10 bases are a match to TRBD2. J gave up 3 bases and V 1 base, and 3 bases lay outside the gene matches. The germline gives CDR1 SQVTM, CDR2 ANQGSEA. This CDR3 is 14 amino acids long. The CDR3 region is CSVEGSGGLYEQYF. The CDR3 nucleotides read TGCAGCGTTGAAGGTAGCGGGGGGCTCTACGAGCAGTACTTC.